This T cell receptor beta chain was sequenced during a study of blood T cell repertoires in COVID-19. Germline CDR1 and CDR2: MNHEY and SMNVEV (reference sequence). The CDR3 is 15 residues long. V lost 2 bases, J lost 3 bases, and 13 bases lay in between. Generated by immunoSEQ multiplex PCR, the TCRdb table keeps only in-frame clones and is missing some. The data hold approximately 250,000 clones, with 88% observed a single time. This chain joins TRBV27 and TRBJ1-2; D not resolved. The clonotype comes from a woman aged 40 to 55 who had been exposed to COVID-19. Specimen: PBMCs or T cells enriched from blood (not recorded which). This CDR3 reads CASSLTSLDYYGYTF. DNA for the CDR3: TGTGCCAGCAGTTTAACCTCGTTGGACTACTATGGCTACACCTTC.